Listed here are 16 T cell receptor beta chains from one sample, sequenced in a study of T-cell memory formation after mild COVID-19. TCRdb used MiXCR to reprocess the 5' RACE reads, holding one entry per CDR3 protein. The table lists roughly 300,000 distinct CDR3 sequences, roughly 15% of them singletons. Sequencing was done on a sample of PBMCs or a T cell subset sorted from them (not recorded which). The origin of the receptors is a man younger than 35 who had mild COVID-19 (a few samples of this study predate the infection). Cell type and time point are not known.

In DNA form, the CDR3 reads TGTGCCAGCTCGACAGGGTCGGCGTTCTACGAGCAGTACTTC. Its translation: CASSTGSAFYEQYF. This chain links TRBV25-1 with TRBJ2-7; the match to TRBD1 covers 7 bases. The J segment lost 3 bases and the V segment lost 8 bases, leaving 10 bases of the junction unmatched. Per the germline V gene, CDR1 is MGHDK and CDR2 is SYGVNS. The CDR3 is made up of 14 amino acids.

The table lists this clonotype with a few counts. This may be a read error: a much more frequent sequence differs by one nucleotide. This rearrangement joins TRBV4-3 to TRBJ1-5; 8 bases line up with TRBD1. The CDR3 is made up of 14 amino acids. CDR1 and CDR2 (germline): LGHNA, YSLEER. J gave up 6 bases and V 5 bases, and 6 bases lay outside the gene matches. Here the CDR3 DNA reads TGCGCCAGCAGCACGGACAGGGCGAGTCAGCCCCAGCATTTT. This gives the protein CASSTDRASQPQHF.

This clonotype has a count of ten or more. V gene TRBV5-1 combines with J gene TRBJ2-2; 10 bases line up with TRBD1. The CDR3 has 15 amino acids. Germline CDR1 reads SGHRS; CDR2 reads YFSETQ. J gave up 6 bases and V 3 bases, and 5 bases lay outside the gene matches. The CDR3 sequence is CASSYGQGVAGELFF. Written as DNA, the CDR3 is TGCGCCAGCAGCTATGGACAGGGGGTCGCCGGGGAGCTGTTTTTT. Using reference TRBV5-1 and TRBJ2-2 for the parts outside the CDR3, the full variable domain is KAGVTQTPRYLIKTRGQQVTLSCSPISGHRSVSWYQQTPGQGLQFLFEYFSETQRNKGNFPGRFSGRQFSNSRSEMNVSTLELGDSALYLCASSYGQGVAGELFFGEGSRLTVL.

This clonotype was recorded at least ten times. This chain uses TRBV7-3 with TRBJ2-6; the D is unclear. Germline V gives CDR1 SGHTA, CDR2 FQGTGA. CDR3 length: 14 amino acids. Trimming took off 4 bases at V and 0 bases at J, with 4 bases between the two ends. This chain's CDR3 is CASSSISGANVLTF. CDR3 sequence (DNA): TGTGCCAGCAGCTCCATCTCTGGGGCCAACGTCCTGACTTTC.

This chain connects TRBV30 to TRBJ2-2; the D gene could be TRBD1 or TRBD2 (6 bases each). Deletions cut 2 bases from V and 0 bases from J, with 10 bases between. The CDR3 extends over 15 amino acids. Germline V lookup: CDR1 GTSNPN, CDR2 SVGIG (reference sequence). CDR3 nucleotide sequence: TGTGCCTGGAGTCGAGGGGGGCCGAACACCGGGGAGCTGTTTTTT. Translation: CAWSRGGPNTGELFF. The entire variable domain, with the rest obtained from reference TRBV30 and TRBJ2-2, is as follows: SQTIHQWPATLVQPVGSPLSLECTVEGTSNPNLYWYRQAAGRGLQLLFYSVGIGQISSEVPQNLSASRPQDRQFILSSKKLLLSDSGFYLCAWSRGGPNTGELFFGEGSRLTVL.

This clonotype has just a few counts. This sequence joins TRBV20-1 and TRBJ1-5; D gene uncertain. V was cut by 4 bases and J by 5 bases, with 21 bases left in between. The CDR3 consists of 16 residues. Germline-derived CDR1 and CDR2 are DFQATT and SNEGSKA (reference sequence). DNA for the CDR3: TGCAGTGCTATATTGAATCTGGGTGTGGTACATCAGCCCCAGCATTTT. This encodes CSAILNLGVVHQPQHF.

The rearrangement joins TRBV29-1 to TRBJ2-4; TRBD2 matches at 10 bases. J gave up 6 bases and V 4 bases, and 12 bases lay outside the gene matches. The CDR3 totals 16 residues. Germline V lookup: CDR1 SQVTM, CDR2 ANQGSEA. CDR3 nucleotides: TGCAGCGTTGTCGGTCTAGCGGGGGTCGGTGGAAACATTCAGTACTTC. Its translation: CSVVGLAGVGGNIQYF.

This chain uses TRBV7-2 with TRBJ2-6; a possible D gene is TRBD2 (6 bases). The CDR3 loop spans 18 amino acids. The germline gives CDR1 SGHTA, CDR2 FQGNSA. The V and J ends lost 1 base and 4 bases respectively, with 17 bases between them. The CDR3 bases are TGTGCCAGCAGCTTAGTGGCGGGGCTACCGGGAGGGGCCAACGTCCTGACTTTC. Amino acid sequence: CASSLVAGLPGGANVLTF.

CDR3: CASSLREGVYKQFF. In nucleotides, the CDR3 is TGTGCCAGCAGTTTACGAGAAGGGGTCTATAAGCAGTTCTTC. The chain carries TRBV27 and TRBJ2-1, with D tentatively TRBD1 (5 bases). This CDR3 has 14 amino acids. V was cut by 2 bases and J by 11 bases, with 16 bases left in between. Germline V gene lookup returns CDR1 MNHEY and CDR2 SMNVEV (reference sequence).

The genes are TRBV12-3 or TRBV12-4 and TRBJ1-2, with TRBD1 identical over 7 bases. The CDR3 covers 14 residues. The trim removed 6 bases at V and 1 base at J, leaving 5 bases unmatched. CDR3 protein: CASSLTGINYGYTF. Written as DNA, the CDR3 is TGTGCCAGCAGCCTGACAGGGATTAACTATGGCTACACCTTC.

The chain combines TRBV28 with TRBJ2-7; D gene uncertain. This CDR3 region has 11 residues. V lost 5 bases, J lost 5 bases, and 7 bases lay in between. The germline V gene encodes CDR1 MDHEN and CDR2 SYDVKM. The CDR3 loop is CASSGPNEQYV. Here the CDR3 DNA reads TGTGCCAGCAGTGGGCCCAACGAGCAGTACGTC.

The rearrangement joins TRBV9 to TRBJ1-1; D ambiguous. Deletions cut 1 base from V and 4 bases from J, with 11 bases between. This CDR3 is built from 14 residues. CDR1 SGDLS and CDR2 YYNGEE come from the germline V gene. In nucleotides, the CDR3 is TGTGCCAGCAGCGTAATACCGGGCAGCACTGAAGCTTTCTTT. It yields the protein CASSVIPGSTEAFF.

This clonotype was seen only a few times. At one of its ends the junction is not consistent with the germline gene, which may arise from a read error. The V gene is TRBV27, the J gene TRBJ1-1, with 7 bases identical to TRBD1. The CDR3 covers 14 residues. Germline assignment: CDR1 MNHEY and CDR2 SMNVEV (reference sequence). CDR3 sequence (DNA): TGTGCCAGCAGCTTATACAGGGGCGACACTGAAGCTTTCTTT. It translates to CASSLYRGDTEAFF.

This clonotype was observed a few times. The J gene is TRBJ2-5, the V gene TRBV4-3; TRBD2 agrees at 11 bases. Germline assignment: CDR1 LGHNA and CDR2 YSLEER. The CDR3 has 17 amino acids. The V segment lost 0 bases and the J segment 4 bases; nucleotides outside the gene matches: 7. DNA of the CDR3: TGCGCCAGCAGCCAAGATATCCCGACTAGCGGGGCAGAGACCCAGTACTTC. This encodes CASSQDIPTSGAETQYF.

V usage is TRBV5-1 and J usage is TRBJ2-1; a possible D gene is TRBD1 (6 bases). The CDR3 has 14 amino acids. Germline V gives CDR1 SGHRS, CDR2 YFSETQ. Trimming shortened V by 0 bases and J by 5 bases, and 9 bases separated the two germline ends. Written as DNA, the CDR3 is TGCGCCAGCAGCTTGGGACAGGAGGACAATGAGCAGTTCTTC. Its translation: CASSLGQEDNEQFF.

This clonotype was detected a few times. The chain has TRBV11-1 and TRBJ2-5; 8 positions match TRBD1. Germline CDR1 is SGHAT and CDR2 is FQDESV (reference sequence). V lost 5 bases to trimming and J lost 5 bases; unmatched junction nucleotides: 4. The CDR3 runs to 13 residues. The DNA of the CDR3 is TGTGCCAGCAGCGCCGACAGGGGTGAGACCCAGTACTTC. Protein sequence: CASSADRGETQYF.